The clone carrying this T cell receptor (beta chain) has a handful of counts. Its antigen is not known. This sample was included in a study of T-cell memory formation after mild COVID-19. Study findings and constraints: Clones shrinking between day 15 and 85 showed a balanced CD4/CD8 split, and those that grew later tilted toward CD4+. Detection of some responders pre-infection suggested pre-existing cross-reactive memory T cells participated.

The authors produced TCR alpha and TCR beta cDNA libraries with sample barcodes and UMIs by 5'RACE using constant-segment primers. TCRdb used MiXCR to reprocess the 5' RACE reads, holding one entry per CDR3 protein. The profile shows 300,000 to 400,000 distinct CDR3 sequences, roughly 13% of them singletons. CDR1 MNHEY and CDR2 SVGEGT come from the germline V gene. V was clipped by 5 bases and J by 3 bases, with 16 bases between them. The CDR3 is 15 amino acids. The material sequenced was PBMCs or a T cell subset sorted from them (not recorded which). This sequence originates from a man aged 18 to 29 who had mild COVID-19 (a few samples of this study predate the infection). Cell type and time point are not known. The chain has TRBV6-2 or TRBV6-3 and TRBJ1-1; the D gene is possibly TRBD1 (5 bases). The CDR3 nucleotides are TGTGCCAGCAGTACGGGTCAGGGAGTCGACACTGAAGCTTTCTTT. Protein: CASSTGQGVDTEAFF.